Below are 32 T cell receptor beta chains sequenced from a single sample in a study of T-cell reconstitution after alpha-beta-depleted transplantation in children. Library preparation (for TCRbeta) was performed with unique molecular identifiers. Each CDR3 protein is one row after TCRdb ran MiXCR on the PCR reads. The table records some 590,000 distinct CDR3 sequences, about 11% of them present only once. This material consisted of PBMCs from the stem cell graft donor, taken from the stem cell graft. The receptors originated from a human donor who donated a stem cell graft to a child with acute myeloid leukemia.

This clonotype was seen only a few times. The V gene is TRBV7-2, the J gene TRBJ2-1, with a weak D call TRBD1 (6 bases). The CDR3 length is 15 residues. Trimming shortened V by 2 bases and J by 4 bases, and 12 bases separated the two germline ends. CDR1 and CDR2 (germline): SGHTA, FQGNSA. As DNA, the CDR3 is TGTGCCAGCAGCTTATGGGGGCCGGCATACAATGAGCAGTTCTTC. The encoded protein is CASSLWGPAYNEQFF.

This clonotype showed up many times. The J gene is TRBJ2-5, the V gene TRBV12-3 or TRBV12-4; 7 bases map to TRBD2. The CDR3 covers 16 residues. V trimming: 8 bases; J trimming: 2 bases; junction bases outside the gene matches: 14. CDR3 sequence reads: CASGLAGVFGQETQYF. The CDR3 bases are TGTGCCAGCGGCCTGGCGGGAGTTTTTGGGCAAGAGACCCAGTACTTC.

In this sample, this clonotype turned up a few times. The chain uses TRBV5-1 and TRBJ2-3; D perhaps matches TRBD2 (6 bases). This CDR3 comprises 15 residues. Germline V gene data show CDR1 as SGHRS and CDR2 as YFSETQ. Trimming removed 2 bases from V and 2 bases from J, with 12 bases in between. The CDR3 DNA reads TGCGCCAGCAGCTTCGGGGCGGGACCCACAGATACGCAGTATTTT. It yields the protein CASSFGAGPTDTQYF.

This clonotype came up many times. The gene calls are TRBV20-1 and TRBJ2-6; the D is unclear. Germline V gene data show CDR1 as DFQATT and CDR2 as SNEGSKA (reference sequence). Trimming removed 8 bases from V and 0 bases from J, with 2 bases in between. The CDR3 spans 11 residues. CDR3 bases: TGCAGTCTCTCTGGGGCCAACGTCCTGACTTTC. It specifies CSLSGANVLTF.

This clonotype was detected a few times. The V call is TRBV30, the J call TRBJ1-3, with TRBD1 matching 7 bases. V lost 3 bases and J lost 0; bases outside the gene matches: 11. This CDR3 contains 17 residues. Germline loops: CDR1 GTSNPN, CDR2 SVGIG (reference sequence). The DNA for the CDR3 is TGTGCCTGGAGGCGGGGGACAGCAATCATCTCTGGAAACACCATATATTTT. This gives the protein CAWRRGTAIISGNTIYF. Looking up the rest from reference TRBV30 and TRBJ1-3 gives the full variable domain: SQTIHQWPATLVQPVGSPLSLECTVEGTSNPNLYWYRQAAGRGLQLLFYSVGIGQISSEVPQNLSASRPQDRQFILSSKKLLLSDSGFYLCAWRRGTAIISGNTIYFGEGSWLTVV.

In its sample, this clonotype was seen a few times. This chain links TRBV4-2 with TRBJ2-5; 9 bases agree with TRBD1. CDR3 length: 16 residues. Germline CDR1 is LGHNA and CDR2 is YNFKEQ. V lost 0 bases, J lost 5 bases, and 7 bases stayed unmatched. The CDR3 reads CASSQETGTGQETQYF. The CDR3 nucleotides read TGTGCCAGCAGCCAAGAGACAGGGACAGGGCAGGAGACCCAGTACTTC.

The chain is built from TRBV20-1 and TRBJ2-1; 8 bases map to TRBD2. V shed 3 bases and J 10 bases; nucleotides not matched to a gene: 14. Per the germline V gene, CDR1 is DFQATT and CDR2 is SNEGSKA (reference sequence). The CDR3 length is 15 residues. The DNA for the CDR3 is TGCAGTGCTAGTTTTCGTGCGGGAGGTCAGCGCGAGCAGTTCTTC. Amino acid sequence: CSASFRAGGQREQFF.

This clonotype was observed a handful of times. V gene TRBV2 combines with J gene TRBJ2-7; 7 bases line up with TRBD1. This CDR3 is built from 12 residues. Germline CDR1 and CDR2: SNHLY and FYNNEI. With 7 bases clipped from V and 5 bases from J, the junction kept 5 bases outside the gene matches. The CDR3 region is CASKDRADEQYF. The CDR3 DNA reads TGTGCCAGCAAAGACAGGGCGGACGAGCAGTACTTC.

This clonotype was seen more than once but under ten times. This chain joins TRBV30 and TRBJ2-3; 9 bases are a match to TRBD1. The CDR3 is made up of 14 amino acids. V shed 6 bases, J shed 2 bases, and the junction held 6 bases outside the gene matches. The germline gives CDR1 GTSNPN, CDR2 SVGIG (reference sequence). CDR3 sequence reads: CACSGTGLTDTQYF. CDR3 bases: TGTGCCTGTTCCGGGACAGGGCTCACAGATACGCAGTATTTT.

The rearrangement links TRBV29-1 to TRBJ2-7, with D tentatively TRBD1 (6 bases). The CDR3 consists of 16 residues. The germline gives CDR1 SQVTM, CDR2 ANQGSEA. The V and J ends lost 5 bases and 0 bases respectively, with 20 bases between them. CDR3 in amino acids: CSVTLPGHLSSYEQYF. In nucleotides, the CDR3 is TGCAGCGTTACCCTTCCGGGACACTTAAGCTCCTACGAGCAGTACTTC.

The V and J genes are TRBV20-1 and TRBJ2-1; tentatively, D is TRBD2 (6 bases). Germline V CDR1 and CDR2: DFQATT, SNEGSKA (reference sequence). CDR3 size: 12 residues. The CDR3 spells CSGREDDNEQFF. CDR3 DNA sequence: TGCAGCGGCAGGGAGGACGACAATGAGCAGTTCTTC.

The CDR3 reads CASSDSGKVAGELFF. The CDR3 DNA reads as TGTGCCAGCAGTGATAGCGGGAAGGTAGCCGGGGAGCTGTTTTTT. This rearrangement joins TRBV25-1 to TRBJ2-2; TRBD2 matches at 8 bases. The CDR3 is made up of 15 amino acids. The germline gives CDR1 MGHDK, CDR2 SYGVNS. V was clipped by 3 bases and J by 6 bases; unmatched bases: 6.

This clonotype was counted at least ten times. The rearrangement uses TRBV19 and TRBJ2-1, with no clear D. V lost 2 bases and J 12 bases, leaving 14 bases between the germline ends. Germline V gene lookup returns CDR1 LNHDA and CDR2 SQIVND (reference sequence). This CDR3 region has 13 residues. CDR3 protein: CASSITGSEGQFF. CDR3 sequence (DNA): TGTGCCAGTAGTATAACCGGGTCGGAAGGGCAGTTCTTC.

The table lists this clonotype with many counts. CDR3: CSVEGELAGVNEQFF. CDR3 bases: TGCAGCGTTGAAGGGGAACTAGCGGGAGTCAATGAGCAGTTCTTC. This chain connects TRBV29-1 to TRBJ2-1, with 11 nucleotides matching TRBD2. The trim removed 1 base at V and 6 bases at J, leaving 5 bases unmatched. This CDR3 is 15 amino acids long. Germline CDR1 SQVTM, CDR2 ANQGSEA.

This chain links TRBV20-1 with TRBJ1-4, with 7 positions matching TRBD1. Trimming at V came to 0 bases and at J to 4 bases, leaving 5 bases not matched to a gene. Germline V gives CDR1 DFQATT, CDR2 SNEGSKA (reference sequence). The CDR3 has 15 amino acids. The chain's CDR3 is CSARDLRDSNEKLFF. DNA of the CDR3: TGCAGTGCTAGAGATCTCCGGGACAGTAATGAAAAACTGTTTTTT.

This clonotype was seen ten or more times. V gene TRBV5-1 combines with J gene TRBJ2-3, with TRBD2 as a possible D gene (6 bases). The V end was cut by 7 bases, the J end by 1 base, with 13 bases between. Per the germline V gene, CDR1 is SGHRS and CDR2 is YFSETQ. The CDR3 runs to 14 residues. The CDR3 DNA sequence: TGCGCCAGCTCACGGGAGCTCCGCACAGATACGCAGTATTTT. It encodes CASSRELRTDTQYF.

This clonotype has a count of ten or more. The gene calls are TRBV27 and TRBJ2-1; 14 bases are shared with TRBD2. The length of the CDR3 is 15 residues. The germline gives CDR1 MNHEY, CDR2 SMNVEV (reference sequence). The V gene end was trimmed by 6 bases and the J gene end by 7 bases; junction bases not matched to a gene: 5. Written as DNA, the CDR3 is TGTGCCAGCAGGGGACTAGCGGGAGAGTTTAATGAGCAGTTCTTC. Residues: CASRGLAGEFNEQFF.

This clonotype was detected a few times. The V and J genes are TRBV6-2 or TRBV6-3 and TRBJ1-1; D remains ambiguous. Trimming shortened V by 0 bases and J by 10 bases, and 15 bases separated the two germline ends. Germline CDR1 MNHEY, CDR2 SVGEGT. The CDR3 length is 14 residues. The DNA of the CDR3 is TGTGCCAGCAGTTACTCCCGACCCCTGGTGGGAGCTTTCTTT. Protein product: CASSYSRPLVGAFF.

In its sample, this clonotype was seen a few times. The chain employs TRBV7-8 and TRBJ2-7; 9 bases align to TRBD2. The J segment lost 9 bases and the V segment lost 1 base, leaving 7 bases of the junction unmatched. The CDR3 sequence is 14 residues long. CDR1 and CDR2 from the germline V gene are SGHVS and FQNEAQ. This chain's CDR3 is CASSLVETSGVQYF. Written as DNA, the CDR3 is TGTGCCAGCAGCTTAGTAGAGACTAGCGGAGTGCAGTACTTC.

There are many counts of this clonotype. The gene calls are TRBV9 and TRBJ2-6; no reliable D call. The CDR3 covers 14 residues. Trimming took 0 bases from V and 4 from J, leaving 5 bases between them. CDR1 and CDR2 (germline): SGDLS, YYNGEE. The CDR3 DNA sequence: TGTGCCAGCAGCGTAGACCCCGGGGCCAACGTCCTGACTTTC. Residues: CASSVDPGANVLTF.

The gene calls are TRBV7-3 and TRBJ2-3, with D uncertain. Trimming cost V 2 bases and J 2 bases, with 11 bases left between them. There are 15 residues in the CDR3. Germline assignment: CDR1 SGHTA and CDR2 FQGTGA. CDR3 region: CASSLQPYITDTQYF. CDR3 nucleotides: TGTGCCAGCAGCTTACAACCCTATATCACAGATACGCAGTATTTT.

This chain links TRBV11-2 with TRBJ1-4, with 7 nucleotides matching TRBD1. Germline V gene sequence: CDR1 SGHAT, CDR2 FQNNGV. CDR3 length: 15 amino acids. V gave up 3 bases and J gave up 5 bases; unmatched junction bases: 6. The CDR3 protein is CASSFQGVGNEKLFF. The CDR3 DNA is TGTGCCAGCAGCTTCCAGGGGGTGGGAAATGAAAAACTGTTTTTT. Together with reference TRBV11-2 and TRBJ1-4, the CDR3 gives the full variable domain: EAGVAQSPRYKIIEKRQSVAFWCNPISGHATLYWYQQILGQGPKLLIQFQNNGVVDDSQLPKDRFSAERLKGVDSTLKIQPAKLEDSAVYLCASSFQGVGNEKLFFGSGTQLSVL.

This sequence joins TRBV20-1 and TRBJ2-1, with 9 bases fitting TRBD2. Germline CDR1 is DFQATT and CDR2 is SNEGSKA (reference sequence). The CDR3 totals 17 residues. V lost 3 bases and J lost 6; bases outside the gene matches: 15. CDR3 bases: TGCAGTGCTAGTAGATTGGTCGGCGGGAGGGCCGCCAATGAGCAGTTCTTC. As protein: CSASRLVGGRAANEQFF.

The V gene is TRBV4-2, the J gene TRBJ2-3; 11 nucleotides match TRBD2. J was trimmed by 4 bases and V by 0 bases; bases with no gene match: 9. The CDR3 has 18 amino acids. Germline V gene sequence: CDR1 LGHNA, CDR2 YNFKEQ. The CDR3 DNA follows: TGTGCCAGCAGCCAAGATCCCAGGACTAGCGGGCGTGCAGATACGCAGTATTTT. Translating it yields CASSQDPRTSGRADTQYF.

In its sample, this clonotype was seen a few times. This rearrangement joins TRBV20-1 to TRBJ2-3; D is unclear. V was pared by 5 bases and J by 6 bases, with 15 bases between. CDR3 size: 13 residues. Per germline, CDR1 DFQATT and CDR2 SNEGSKA (reference sequence). The CDR3 sequence is CSAPVIAADTQYF. As DNA, the CDR3 is TGCAGTGCTCCCGTGATAGCCGCTGATACGCAGTATTTT.

This clonotype showed up just a few times. This rearrangement joins TRBV29-1 to TRBJ2-6; no firm D call. The V gene's germline CDR1 is SQVTM and CDR2 ANQGSEA. The CDR3 has 13 amino acids. V dropped 6 bases and J dropped 1 base, with 7 bases sitting between them. For the CDR3, the DNA is TGCAGCGTGAGAGAGTCTGGGGCCAACGTCCTGACTTTC. It yields the protein CSVRESGANVLTF.

The chain combines TRBV5-1 with TRBJ2-7; D perhaps matches TRBD2 (6 bases). With 2 bases removed from V and 1 base from J, the gap between germline ends came to 13 bases. The germline V gene encodes CDR1 SGHRS and CDR2 YFSETQ. This CDR3 is 15 amino acids long. CDR3 DNA sequence: TGCGCCAGCAGCTTACATCCGGGAGAATCCTACGAGCAGTACTTC. Amino acid sequence: CASSLHPGESYEQYF.

This clonotype was counted a few times. This chain joins TRBV10-3 and TRBJ1-6; D is ambiguous. The germline V gene has CDR1 ENHRY and CDR2 SYGVKD. The CDR3 is 12 amino acids. Trimming removed 1 base at V and 11 bases at J, with 6 bases between. The CDR3 region has the DNA TGTGCCATCAGTGAGTTGGGAACACCCCTCCACTTT. It translates to CAISELGTPLHF.

This clonotype was detected only a few times. The chain couples TRBV7-2 to TRBJ2-7; 7 positions match TRBD2. Germline loops: CDR1 SGHTA, CDR2 FQGNSA. V was clipped by 1 base and J by 4 bases; unmatched bases: 4. The CDR3 covers 14 residues. CDR3 nucleotides: TGTGCCAGCAGCTTAGGGAGGCGGGAGTACGAGCAGTACTTC. It is translated as CASSLGRREYEQYF. Drawing the rest from reference TRBV7-2 and TRBJ2-7, the complete variable domain is GAGVSQSPSNKVTEKGKDVELRCDPISGHTALYWYRQSLGQGLEFLIYFQGNSAPDKSGLPSDRFSAERTGGSVSTLTIQRTQQEDSAVYLCASSLGRREYEQYFGPGTRLTVT.

This chain joins TRBV6-5 and TRBJ2-7, with D possibly TRBD2 on 5 matching bases. The length of the CDR3 is 15 residues. The germline V gene has CDR1 MNHEY and CDR2 SVGAGI. V lost 3 bases to trimming and J lost 0 bases, with 12 bases between them. CDR3 nucleotides: TGTGCCAGCAGTTATTCGCGGGCGAGCTCCTACGAGCAGTACTTC. It encodes CASSYSRASSYEQYF.

This chain uses TRBV29-1 with TRBJ1-1; D uncertain. Germline V gene lookup returns CDR1 SQVTM and CDR2 ANQGSEA. Trimming pared 5 bases from V and 4 bases from J, leaving 11 bases between. The CDR3 has 12 residues. CDR3 DNA sequence: TGCAGCGTTCAACTTAGGGCCACTGAAGCTTTCTTT. It translates to CSVQLRATEAFF.

The V call is TRBV4-3, the J call TRBJ2-3; possibly TRBD2 for D (5 bases). V was cut by 0 bases and J by 1 base, with 11 bases left in between. Germline V gives CDR1 LGHNA, CDR2 YSLEER. This CDR3 is built from 16 residues. CDR3 amino acids: CASSQDHEGRTDTQYF. The CDR3 bases are TGCGCCAGCAGCCAAGATCACGAGGGCCGCACAGATACGCAGTATTTT.